The 27 T cell receptor beta chains in this list originate from one sample, sequenced in a study of shared clonotypes between healthy human individuals. Assay used: immunoSEQ multiplex PCR; TCRdb lists only in-frame clones, some missing. The data contain approximately 2,300,000 clones, 85% to 95% of them singletons. Sequenced input: naive CD4+ T cells from PBMCs. The subset here: CD45RA+ positively selected. The receptors were sampled from a man between 18 and 35 years old in good health. Some clones in this sample may be carry-over from other donors' samples.

This clone appeared once. This chain uses TRBV6-6 with TRBJ2-1; D perhaps matches TRBD1 (6 bases). The V end was cut by 6 bases, the J end by 7 bases, with 19 bases between. Germline values: CDR1 MNHNY, CDR2 SVGAGI (reference sequence). The CDR3 runs 15 residues. The CDR3 DNA sequence: TGTGCCAGCAGGACCTCAGGGGACGCGGGTAATGAGCAGTTCTTC. This sequence encodes CASRTSGDAGNEQFF.

This rearrangement joins TRBV7-9 to TRBJ2-2, with 9 bases identical to TRBD1. From germline, CDR1 is SEHNR and CDR2 FQNEAQ (reference sequence). Germline trimming cut 4 bases from V and 7 bases from J; bases unmatched to any gene: 4. The CDR3 is made up of 14 amino acids. In DNA form, the CDR3 reads TGTGCCAGCAGCTCCACAGGGGGCAACGGGGAGCTGTTTTTT. This gives the protein CASSSTGGNGELFF.

This clone occurred once. The chain recombines TRBV6-5 with TRBJ2-7; D call uncertain. Trimming removed 6 bases from V and 0 bases from J, with 15 bases in between. The CDR3 has 15 amino acids. Germline CDR1 and CDR2: MNHEY and SVGAGI. In nucleotides, the CDR3 is TGTGCCAGCAGGAAACAGCCTATACCCTCCTACGAGCAGTACTTC. Its protein product is CASRKQPIPSYEQYF.

J is TRBJ2-7 and V is TRBV11-3; TRBD2 matches 10 bases. Germline-derived CDR1 and CDR2 are SGHNT and YENEEA. There are 14 residues in the CDR3. Trimming took 5 bases from V and 5 from J; bases not matched to a gene: 6. This chain's CDR3 is CASSPGLATDEQYF. DNA of the CDR3: TGTGCCAGCAGCCCGGGACTAGCGACCGACGAGCAGTACTTC.

The chain recombines TRBV5-1 with TRBJ2-7, with TRBD2 matching 10 bases. The V and J ends lost 4 bases and 0 bases, in that order; junction bases with no gene match: 16. The CDR3 length is 19 residues. Germline V gene lookup returns CDR1 SGHRS and CDR2 YFSETQ. CDR3 sequence (DNA): TGCGCCAGCAGCGCCTCCGGGACTAGCGACACGTCAAGCTCCTACGAGCAGTACTTC. Amino acid sequence: CASSASGTSDTSSSYEQYF.

With respect to this clone: The sample holds other DNA sequences that translate to the same CDR3. This chain connects TRBV7-3 to TRBJ1-1, with D unresolved. The length of the CDR3 is 13 residues. Germline loops: CDR1 SGHTA, CDR2 FQGTGA. Trimming removed 2 bases from V and 1 base from J, with 5 bases in between. The CDR3, as DNA: TGTGCCAGCAGCTTACGGGGGAACACTGAAGCTTTCTTT. This codes for CASSLRGNTEAFF. Full variable domain (rest looked up from reference TRBV7-3 and TRBJ1-1): GAGVSQTPSNKVTEKGKYVELRCDPISGHTALYWYRQSLGQGPEFLIYFQGTGAADDSGLPNDRFFAVRPEGSVSTLKIQRTERGDSAVYLCASSLRGNTEAFFGQGTRLTVV.

The CDR3 sequence is CSAPGRGEQYF. The CDR3 DNA reads TGCAGTGCCCCCGGTAGGGGGGAGCAGTACTTC. The chain joins TRBV20-1 to TRBJ2-7; D may be TRBD1 (6 bases). Looked up from germline, CDR1 is DFQATT and CDR2 is SNEGSKA (reference sequence). The V end lost 6 bases, the J end lost 7 bases, and 13 bases lay between the germline ends. This CDR3 has 11 amino acids.

The J gene is TRBJ2-2, the V gene TRBV7-2, with D tentatively TRBD2 (5 bases). The V end was cut by 2 bases, the J end by 5 bases, with 15 bases between. In germline, CDR1 is SGHTA, CDR2 FQGNSA. CDR3 size: 16 residues. CDR3 sequence (DNA): TGTGCCAGCAGCTTAATCCCAGCGGTTGTAACCGGGGAGCTGTTTTTT. Translated, it gives CASSLIPAVVTGELFF.

The J gene is TRBJ2-1, the V gene TRBV28; 7 nucleotides match TRBD2. Germline CDR1 is MDHEN and CDR2 is SYDVKM. The V gene end was trimmed by 3 bases and the J gene end by 1 base; junction bases not matched to a gene: 6. There are 16 residues in the CDR3. The CDR3, as DNA: TGTGCCAGCAGTTTCGGCGGGAGCCGTTCCTACAATGAGCAGTTCTTC. Its translation is CASSFGGSRSYNEQFF.

The chain has TRBV6-5 and TRBJ2-3; no clear D gene. The CDR3 extends over 13 amino acids. The V and J ends lost 6 bases and 2 bases respectively, with 9 bases between them. The germline V gene encodes CDR1 MNHEY and CDR2 SVGAGI. The CDR3 DNA is TGTGCCAGCAGCTCCCTTAACACAGATACGCAGTATTTT. This encodes CASSSLNTDTQYF.

This chain uses TRBV5-1 with TRBJ1-2, with a tentative D call TRBD1 (5 bases). The CDR3 consists of 14 residues. Per the germline V gene, CDR1 is SGHRS and CDR2 is YFSETQ. The ends were cut back, 3 bases at V and 4 bases at J, with 13 bases in the middle. The CDR3 is CASSWEGEGYGYTF. For the CDR3, the DNA is TGCGCCAGCAGCTGGGAAGGGGAGGGCTATGGCTACACCTTC.

The chain employs TRBV5-1 and TRBJ2-2; D is ambiguous. Looked up from germline, CDR1 is SGHRS and CDR2 is YFSETQ. Deletions cut 5 bases from V and 2 bases from J, with 7 bases between. The CDR3 is 13 amino acids. The CDR3 loop reads CASRDLNTGELFF. DNA of the CDR3: TGCGCCAGCAGGGACCTTAACACCGGGGAGCTGTTTTTT.

The chain uses TRBV28 and TRBJ2-7; 13 nucleotides agree with TRBD2. The CDR3 totals 16 residues. Trimming at V came to 8 bases and at J to 3 bases, leaving 10 bases not matched to a gene. Germline V CDR1 and CDR2: MDHEN, SYDVKM. CDR3 sequence: CASSPGGTSGIYEQYF. In DNA, the CDR3 is TGTGCCAGCTCCCCGGGCGGGACTAGCGGGATCTACGAGCAGTACTTC. Complete variable domain (other parts from reference TRBV28 and TRBJ2-7): DVKVTQSSRYLVKRTGEKVFLECVQDMDHENMFWYRQDPGLGLRLIYFSYDVKMKEKGDIPEGYSVSREKKERFSLILESASTNQTSMYLCASSPGGTSGIYEQYFGPGTRLTVT.

This clone was observed once. This sequence joins TRBV6-5 and TRBJ2-1; D not certain. The CDR3 has 12 amino acids. The V end was cut by 5 bases, the J end by 10 bases, with 12 bases between. The germline V gene has CDR1 MNHEY and CDR2 SVGAGI. CDR3 coding DNA: TGTGCCAGCAGTAGAGTCAAGGAGGAGCAGTTCTTC. Translation: CASSRVKEEQFF.

The rearrangement links TRBV7-3 to TRBJ2-7; D is uncertain. The germline CDR1 and CDR2 sequences are SGHTA and FQGTGA. CDR3 length: 13 amino acids. The ends were cut back, 5 bases at V and 6 bases at J, with 14 bases in the middle. The CDR3 is CASSETRIGEQYF. CDR3 nucleotide sequence: TGTGCCAGCAGCGAGACCAGGATCGGCGAGCAGTACTTC.

The chain combines TRBV9 with TRBJ1-4; 7 bases line up with TRBD1. V lost 0 bases and J lost 6; bases outside the gene matches: 5. The CDR3 loop spans 15 amino acids. Germline CDR1 reads SGDLS; CDR2 reads YYNGEE. CDR3 sequence: CASSVGGGHDEKLFF. The DNA of the CDR3 is TGTGCCAGCAGCGTAGGAGGGGGCCATGATGAAAAACTGTTTTTT.

The J gene is TRBJ1-6, the V gene TRBV11-2, with 10 bases aligning to TRBD1. Trimming cost V 3 bases and J 10 bases; bases outside gene matches: 6. The germline gives CDR1 SGHAT, CDR2 FQNNGV. CDR3 length: 15 amino acids. CDR3 DNA sequence: TGTGCCAGCAGCTTCTCGACAGGGGGCATATCACCCCTCCACTTT. Translation: CASSFSTGGISPLHF.

This sequence joins TRBV19 and TRBJ2-1, with D possibly matching TRBD2 (6 bases). Between the trimmed V and J ends, which lost 7 bases and 8 bases, there was a span of 15 bases. Germline CDR1 LNHDA, CDR2 SQIVND (reference sequence). This CDR3 comprises 13 residues. This chain's CDR3 is CASTEGLWDEQFF. CDR3 coding DNA: TGTGCCAGTACCGAGGGACTTTGGGATGAGCAGTTCTTC.

The CDR3 protein is CSPSEQFF. The CDR3 nucleotides are TGCAGTCCGAGTGAGCAGTTCTTC. The chain couples TRBV20-1 to TRBJ2-1; D gene unclear. The CDR3 consists of 8 residues. The V end was cut by 8 bases, the J end by 9 bases, with 5 bases between. CDR1 and CDR2 (germline): DFQATT, SNEGSKA (reference sequence).

This clone was counted a single time. The chain couples TRBV28 to TRBJ2-6; 7 bases are a match to TRBD2. Losses at the gene ends were 4 bases for V and 0 bases for J; bases not matched to a gene: 3. Germline CDR1 reads MDHEN; CDR2 reads SYDVKM. The CDR3 runs 16 residues. The CDR3 DNA reads as TGTGCCAGCAGTTGGGGGGGGTCCTCTGGGGCCAACGTCCTGACTTTC. The encoded protein is CASSWGGSSGANVLTF.

This clone was recorded only once. This chain uses TRBV27 with TRBJ2-7; 8 nucleotides match TRBD2. The CDR3 has 16 residues. Germline CDR1 MNHEY, CDR2 SMNVEV (reference sequence). V dropped 5 bases and J dropped 2; count of bases not matched to a gene: 11. The CDR3 nucleotides read TGTGCCAGCAGTCGGGGGGGCATGCTGAGAACCTACGAGCAGTACTTC. Its protein product is CASSRGGMLRTYEQYF.

The V gene is TRBV14, the J gene TRBJ2-2; D remains unclear. Germline V CDR1 and CDR2: SGHDN, FVKESK. V lost 0 bases, J lost 2 bases, and 4 bases lay in between. The CDR3 has 14 residues. In DNA form, the CDR3 reads TGTGCCAGCAGCCAAGATATTAACACCGGGGAGCTGTTTTTT. Residues: CASSQDINTGELFF.

The chain recombines TRBV11-2 with TRBJ2-1; 10 nucleotides agree with TRBD2. After removal of 2 bases from V and 2 bases from J, the junction contained 9 bases not matched to a gene. Germline V CDR1 and CDR2: SGHAT, FQNNGV. CDR3 length: 18 residues. The CDR3 DNA reads as TGTGCCAGCAGCTTACTCCAACCTAGCGGGAGCCCCTACAATGAGCAGTTCTTC. It translates to CASSLLQPSGSPYNEQFF.

This rearrangement joins TRBV20-1 to TRBJ2-1, with D possibly matching TRBD2 (6 bases). Trimming cost V 3 bases and J 9 bases, with 6 bases left between them. CDR1 is DFQATT, CDR2 SNEGSKA, per germline (reference sequence). The CDR3 is 10 amino acids. CDR3 sequence reads: CSARGGEQFF. For the CDR3, the DNA is TGCAGTGCTAGGGGGGGTGAGCAGTTCTTC.

This clone was observed a single time. The chain is built from TRBV28 and TRBJ2-3; perhaps D is TRBD1 or TRBD2 (5 bases each). V lost 6 bases, J lost 1 base, and 14 bases lay in between. Germline V gives CDR1 MDHEN, CDR2 SYDVKM. The CDR3 spans 15 residues. DNA for the CDR3: TGTGCCAGCAGAGTCCGGGACGCAGGCACAGATACGCAGTATTTT. Translating gives CASRVRDAGTDTQYF.

The V call is TRBV14, the J call TRBJ2-1; perhaps TRBD2 as D (6 bases). Trimming pared 1 base from V and 2 bases from J, leaving 12 bases between. The CDR3 is 16 residues long. Germline V lookup: CDR1 SGHDN, CDR2 FVKESK. The CDR3 nucleotides are TGTGCCAGCAGCCAAGTCGGAGGGAGAACCTACAATGAGCAGTTCTTC. Protein product: CASSQVGGRTYNEQFF. Full variable domain (rest looked up from reference TRBV14 and TRBJ2-1): EAGVTQFPSHSVIEKGQTVTLRCDPISGHDNLYWYRRVMGKEIKFLLHFVKESKQDESGMPNNRFLAERTGGTYSTLKVQPAELEDSGVYFCASSQVGGRTYNEQFFGPGTRLTVL.

This rearrangement joins TRBV6-5 to TRBJ2-7; TRBD2 aligns across 11 bases. The V gene's germline CDR1 is MNHEY and CDR2 SVGAGI. Trimming at V came to 6 bases and at J to 6 bases, leaving 10 bases not matched to a gene. The CDR3 has 15 amino acids. The CDR3 protein is CASSLLAGGPGEQYF. Here the CDR3 DNA reads TGTGCCAGCAGCCTTTTAGCGGGAGGGCCAGGCGAGCAGTACTTC.